This T cell receptor beta chain came from a study of response to subunit inactivated influenza vaccine. The study's findings and limits: A suggestion made by the authors is that each seasonal influenza vaccination recruits few new T cells.

TCRdb re-derived calls from the RT-PCR reads in MiXCR, one entry per CDR3 protein. Among about 650,000 distinct CDR3 sequences, around a sixth were seen once, and the ten largest hold 11%. This clonotype has only a few counts. Its antigen is unknown. CDR3 length equals 14 residues. Germline CDR1 reads SGHRS; CDR2 reads YFSETQ. The V end lost 0 bases, the J end lost 8 bases, and 14 bases lay between the germline ends. The chain employs TRBV5-1 and TRBJ1-2, with no clear D. The sequenced sample was PBMCs from blood, obtained 11 to 12 days after vaccination. The sequence was obtained from a man between 45 and 60 years old who received an inactivated influenza vaccine. Written as DNA, the CDR3 is TGCGCCAGCAGCTTGGGGGATAGCCCAGTCGGCTACACCTTC. This gives the protein CASSLGDSPVGYTF.